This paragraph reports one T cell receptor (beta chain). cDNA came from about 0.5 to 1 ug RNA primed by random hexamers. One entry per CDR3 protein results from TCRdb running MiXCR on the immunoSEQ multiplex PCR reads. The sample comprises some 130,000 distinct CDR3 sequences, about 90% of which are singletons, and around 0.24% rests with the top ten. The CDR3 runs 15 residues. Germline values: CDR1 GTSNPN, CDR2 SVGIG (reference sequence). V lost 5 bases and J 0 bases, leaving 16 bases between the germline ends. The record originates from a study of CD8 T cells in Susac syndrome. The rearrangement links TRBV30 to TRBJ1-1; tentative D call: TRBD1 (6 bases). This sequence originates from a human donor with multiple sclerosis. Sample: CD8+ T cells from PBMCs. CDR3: CAWGGGSIMNTEAFF. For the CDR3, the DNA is TGTGCCTGGGGAGGGGGGTCCATCATGAACACTGAAGCTTTCTTT.